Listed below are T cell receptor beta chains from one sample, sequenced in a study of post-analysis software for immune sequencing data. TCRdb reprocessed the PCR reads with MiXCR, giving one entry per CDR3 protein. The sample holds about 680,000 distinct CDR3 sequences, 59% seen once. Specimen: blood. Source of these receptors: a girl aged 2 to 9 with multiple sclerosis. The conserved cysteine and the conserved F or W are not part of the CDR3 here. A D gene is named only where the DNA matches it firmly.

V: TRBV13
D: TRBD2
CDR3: ASSLLAGQYNEQF

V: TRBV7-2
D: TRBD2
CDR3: ASSFGLAETQY

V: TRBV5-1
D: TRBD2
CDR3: ASSLVPAGDLYNEQF

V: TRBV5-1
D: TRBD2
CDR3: ASSYGLAGGINEQF

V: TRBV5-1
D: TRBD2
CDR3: ASSSLGTSAEETQY

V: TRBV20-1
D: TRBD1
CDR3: SALPVSGTGLPYEQY

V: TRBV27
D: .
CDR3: ASRSWGTQETQY

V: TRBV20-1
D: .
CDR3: SARTSLRETQY

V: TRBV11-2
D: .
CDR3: ASSLGMGSTEAF

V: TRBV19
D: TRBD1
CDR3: ASTRQGIPYGYT

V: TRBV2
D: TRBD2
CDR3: ASRSGGGTRNEQY

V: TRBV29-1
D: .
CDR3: SVDKQGGSYEQY

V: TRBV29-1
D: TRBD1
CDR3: SVELHRDRDYNEQF

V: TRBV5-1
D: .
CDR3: ASSLVEGVADTQY

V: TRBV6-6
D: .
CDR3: ASTPGPIYGYT

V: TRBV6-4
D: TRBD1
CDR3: ASSPHDRGPYNEQF

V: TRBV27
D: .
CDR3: ASTVRGSYNEQF

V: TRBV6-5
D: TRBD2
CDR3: ASRGLAGPTYEQY

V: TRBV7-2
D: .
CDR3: ASSLPFANEQF

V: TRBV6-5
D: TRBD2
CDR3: ASSYSPSGSSYNEQF

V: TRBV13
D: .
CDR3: ASNLGRDSGEQY

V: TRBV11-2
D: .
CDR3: ASSLILSSYNEQF

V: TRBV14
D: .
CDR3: ASSHIITPYNEQF

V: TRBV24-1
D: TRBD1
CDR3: ATSVRDSYGYT

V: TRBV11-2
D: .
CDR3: ASSLEAVETQY

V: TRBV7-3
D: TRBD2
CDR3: ASSLASGFQETQY

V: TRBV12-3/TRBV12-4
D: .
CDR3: ASSSRHPQETQY

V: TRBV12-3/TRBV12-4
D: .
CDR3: ASSGLSEGRTDTQY

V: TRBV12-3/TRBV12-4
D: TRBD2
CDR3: ASSFPGLAGDSYNEQF

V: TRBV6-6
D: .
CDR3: ASSSLDGYGYT

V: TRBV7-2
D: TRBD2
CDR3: ASSLVLAGEQF

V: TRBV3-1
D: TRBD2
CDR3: ASSHVTGVRTSVNEQY

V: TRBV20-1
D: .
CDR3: SASRPELWYNEQF

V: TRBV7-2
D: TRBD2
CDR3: ASSPYGVAGGLQETQY

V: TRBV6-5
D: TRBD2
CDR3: ASSSGTSRDEQF

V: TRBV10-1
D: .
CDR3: ASSEARIRGNTEAF

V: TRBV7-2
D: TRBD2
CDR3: ASSLGGRSGEQY